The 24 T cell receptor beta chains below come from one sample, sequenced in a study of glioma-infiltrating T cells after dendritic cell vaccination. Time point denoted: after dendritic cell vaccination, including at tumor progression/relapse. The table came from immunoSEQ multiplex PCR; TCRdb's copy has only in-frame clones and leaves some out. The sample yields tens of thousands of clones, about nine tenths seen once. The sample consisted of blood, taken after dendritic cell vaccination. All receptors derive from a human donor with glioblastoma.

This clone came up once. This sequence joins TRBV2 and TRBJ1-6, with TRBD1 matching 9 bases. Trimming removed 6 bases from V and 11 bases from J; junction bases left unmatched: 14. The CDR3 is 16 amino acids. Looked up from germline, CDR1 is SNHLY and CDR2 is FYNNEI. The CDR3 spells CASSPGFGTGMTPLHF. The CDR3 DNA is TGTGCCAGCAGCCCCGGTTTCGGGACAGGGATGACACCCCTCCACTTT.

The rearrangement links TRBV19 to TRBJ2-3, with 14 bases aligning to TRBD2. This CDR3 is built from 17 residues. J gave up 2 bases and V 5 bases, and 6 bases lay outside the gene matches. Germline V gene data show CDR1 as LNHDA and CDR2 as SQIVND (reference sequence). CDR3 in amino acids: CASSSWTSGRPTDTQYF. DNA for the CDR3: TGTGCCAGTAGTTCATGGACTAGCGGGAGGCCCACAGATACGCAGTATTTT.

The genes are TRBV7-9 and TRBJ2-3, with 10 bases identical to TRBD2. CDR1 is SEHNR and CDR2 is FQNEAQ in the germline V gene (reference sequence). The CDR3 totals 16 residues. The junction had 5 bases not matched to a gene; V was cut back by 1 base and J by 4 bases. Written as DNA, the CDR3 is TGTGCCAGCAGCTTAGGGCTAGCGGGAGTCGCAGATACGCAGTATTTT. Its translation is CASSLGLAGVADTQYF.

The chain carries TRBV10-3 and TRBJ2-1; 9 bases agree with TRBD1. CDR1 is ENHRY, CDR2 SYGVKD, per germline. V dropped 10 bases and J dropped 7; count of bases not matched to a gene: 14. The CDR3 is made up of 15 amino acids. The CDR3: CATNDRDRELNEQFF. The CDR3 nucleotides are TGTGCCACAAACGACCGGGACAGGGAATTGAATGAGCAGTTCTTC.

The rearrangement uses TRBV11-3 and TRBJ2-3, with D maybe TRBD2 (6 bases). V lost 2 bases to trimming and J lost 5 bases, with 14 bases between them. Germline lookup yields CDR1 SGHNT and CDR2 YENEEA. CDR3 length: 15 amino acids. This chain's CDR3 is CASSLRLGDGDTQYF. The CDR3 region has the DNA TGTGCCAGCAGCTTAAGACTAGGTGACGGAGATACGCAGTATTTT.

CDR3 DNA: TGCGCCAGCAGTTCGGTTGGGGCAGAAGAGACCCAGTACTTC. Translation: CASSSVGAEETQYF. This chain connects TRBV5-1 to TRBJ2-5; D possibly corresponds to TRBD1 (5 bases). This CDR3 has 14 residues. V gave up 5 bases and J gave up 3 bases, with 14 bases separating them. The germline gives CDR1 SGHRS, CDR2 YFSETQ.

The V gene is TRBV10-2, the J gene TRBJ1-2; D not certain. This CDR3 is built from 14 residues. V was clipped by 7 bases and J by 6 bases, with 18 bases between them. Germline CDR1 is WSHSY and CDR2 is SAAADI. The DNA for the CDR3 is TGCGCCAGCAATCAAGGGAGAGGCTGGGATGGCTACACCTTC. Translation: CASNQGRGWDGYTF.

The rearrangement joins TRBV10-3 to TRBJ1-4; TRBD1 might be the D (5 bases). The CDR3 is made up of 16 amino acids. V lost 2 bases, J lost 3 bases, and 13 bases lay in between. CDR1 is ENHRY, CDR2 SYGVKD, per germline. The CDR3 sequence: CAISENPRASNEKLFF. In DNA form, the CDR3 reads TGTGCCATCAGTGAGAACCCCAGGGCGTCTAATGAAAAACTGTTTTTT.

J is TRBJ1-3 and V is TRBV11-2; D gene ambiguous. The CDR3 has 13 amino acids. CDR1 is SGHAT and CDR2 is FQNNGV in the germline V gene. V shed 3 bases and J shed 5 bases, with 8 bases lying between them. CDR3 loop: CASSFTVRNTIYF. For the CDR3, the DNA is TGTGCCAGCAGCTTCACGGTTCGAAACACCATATATTTT. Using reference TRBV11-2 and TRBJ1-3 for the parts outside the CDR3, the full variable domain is EAGVAQSPRYKIIEKRQSVAFWCNPISGHATLYWYQQILGQGPKLLIQFQNNGVVDDSQLPKDRFSAERLKGVDSTLKIQPAKLEDSAVYLCASSFTVRNTIYFGEGSWLTVV.

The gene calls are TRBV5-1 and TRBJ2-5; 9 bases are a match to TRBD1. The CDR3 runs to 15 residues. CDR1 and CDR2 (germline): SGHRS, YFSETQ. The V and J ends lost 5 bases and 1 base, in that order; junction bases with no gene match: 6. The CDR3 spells CASRVTGGFQETQYF. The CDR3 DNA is TGCGCCAGCAGGGTGACAGGGGGATTCCAAGAGACCCAGTACTTC.

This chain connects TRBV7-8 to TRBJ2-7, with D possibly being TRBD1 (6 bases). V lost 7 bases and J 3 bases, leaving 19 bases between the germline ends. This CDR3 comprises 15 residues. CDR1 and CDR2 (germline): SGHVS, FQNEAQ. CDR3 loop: CASTSKPGAHYEQYF. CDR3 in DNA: TGTGCCAGCACCTCTAAGCCAGGGGCACACTACGAGCAGTACTTC.

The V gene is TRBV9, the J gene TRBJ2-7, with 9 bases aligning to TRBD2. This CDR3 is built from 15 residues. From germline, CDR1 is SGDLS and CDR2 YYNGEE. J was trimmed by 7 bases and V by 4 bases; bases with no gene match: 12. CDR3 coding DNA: TGTGCCAGCAGCCCCCGGACTAGCGTCCTCGGGGAGCAGTACTTC. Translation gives CASSPRTSVLGEQYF. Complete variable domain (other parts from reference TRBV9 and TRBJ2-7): DSGVTQTPKHLITATGQRVTLRCSPRSGDLSVYWYQQSLDQGLQFLIQYYNGEERAKGNILERFSAQQFPDLHSELNLSSLELGDSALYFCASSPRTSVLGEQYFGPGTRLTVT.

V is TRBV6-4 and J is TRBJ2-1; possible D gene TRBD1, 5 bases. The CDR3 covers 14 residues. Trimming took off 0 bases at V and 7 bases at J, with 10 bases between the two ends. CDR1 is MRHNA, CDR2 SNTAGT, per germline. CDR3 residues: CASSDSRGPNEQFF. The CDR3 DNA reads TGTGCCAGCAGTGACTCAAGGGGCCCGAATGAGCAGTTCTTC.

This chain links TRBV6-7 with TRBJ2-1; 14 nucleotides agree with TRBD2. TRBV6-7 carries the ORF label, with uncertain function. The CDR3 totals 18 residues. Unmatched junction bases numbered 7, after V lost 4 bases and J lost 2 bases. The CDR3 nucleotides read TGTGCCAGCAGTTCCCCTGGGACTAGCGGGGGACCCTACAATGAGCAGTTCTTC. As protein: CASSSPGTSGGPYNEQFF.

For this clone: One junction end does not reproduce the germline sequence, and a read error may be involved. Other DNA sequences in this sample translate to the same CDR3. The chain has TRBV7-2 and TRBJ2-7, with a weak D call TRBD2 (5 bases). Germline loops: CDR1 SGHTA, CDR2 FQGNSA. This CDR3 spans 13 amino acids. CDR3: CASSLARGYEQYF. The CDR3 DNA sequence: TGCGCCAGCAGCTTAGCCCGGGGTTACGAGCAGTACTTC.

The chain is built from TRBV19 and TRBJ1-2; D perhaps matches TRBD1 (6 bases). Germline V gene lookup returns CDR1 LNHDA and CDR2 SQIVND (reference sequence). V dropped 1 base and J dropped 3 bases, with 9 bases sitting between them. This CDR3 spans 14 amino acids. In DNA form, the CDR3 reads TGTGCCAGTAGTATAGCAGGGGTCGACTATGGCTACACCTTC. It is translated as CASSIAGVDYGYTF.

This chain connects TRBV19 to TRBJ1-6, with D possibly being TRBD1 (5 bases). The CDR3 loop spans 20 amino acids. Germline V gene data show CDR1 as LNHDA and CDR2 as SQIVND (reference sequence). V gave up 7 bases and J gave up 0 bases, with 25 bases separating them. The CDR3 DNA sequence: TGTGCCAGTACCCGTCTAAGAGACGGGACTCAGAGCTCCTATAATTCACCCCTCCACTTT. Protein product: CASTRLRDGTQSSYNSPLHF.

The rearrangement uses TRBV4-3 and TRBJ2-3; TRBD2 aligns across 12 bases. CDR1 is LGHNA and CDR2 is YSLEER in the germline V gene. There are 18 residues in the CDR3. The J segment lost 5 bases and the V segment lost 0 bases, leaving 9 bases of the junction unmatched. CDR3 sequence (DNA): TGCGCCAGCAGCCAAGATTCCCAGACTAGCGGGAGAATAGATACGCAGTATTTT. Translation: CASSQDSQTSGRIDTQYF.

The CDR3 loop is CASSLNQNTIYF. Here the CDR3 DNA reads TGTGCCAGCAGCTTAAATCAAAACACCATATATTTT. The chain recombines TRBV11-3 with TRBJ1-3; D not resolved. Germline CDR1 is SGHNT and CDR2 is YENEEA. This CDR3 contains 12 residues. Trimming left V 2 bases short and J 6 bases short, with 5 bases between.

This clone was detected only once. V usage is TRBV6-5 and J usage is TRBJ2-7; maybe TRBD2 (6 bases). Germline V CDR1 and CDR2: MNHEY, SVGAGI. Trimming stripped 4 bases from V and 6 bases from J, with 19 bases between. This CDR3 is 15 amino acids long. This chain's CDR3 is CASSFSLWRGSEQYF. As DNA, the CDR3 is TGTGCCAGCAGTTTCTCCTTATGGCGGGGTAGCGAGCAGTACTTC.

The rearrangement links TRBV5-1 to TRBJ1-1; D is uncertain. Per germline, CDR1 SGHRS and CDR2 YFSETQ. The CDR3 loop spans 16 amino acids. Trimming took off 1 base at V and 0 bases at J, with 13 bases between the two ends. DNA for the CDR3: TGCGCCAGCAGCTTGTCCGGGGTGGCGCTGAACACTGAAGCTTTCTTT. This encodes CASSLSGVALNTEAFF.

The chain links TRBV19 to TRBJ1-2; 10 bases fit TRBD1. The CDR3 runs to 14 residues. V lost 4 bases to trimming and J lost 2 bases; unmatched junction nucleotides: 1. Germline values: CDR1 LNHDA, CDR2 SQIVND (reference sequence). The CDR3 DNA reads TGTGCCAGTAGTACGACAGGGGGCAACTATGGCTACACCTTC. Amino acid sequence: CASSTTGGNYGYTF.

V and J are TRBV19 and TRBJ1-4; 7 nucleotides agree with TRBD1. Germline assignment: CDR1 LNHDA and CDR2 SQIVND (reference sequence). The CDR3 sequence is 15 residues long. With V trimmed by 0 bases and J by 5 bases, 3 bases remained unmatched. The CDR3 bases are TGTGCCAGTAGTATAGAGGGGACAGCGAATGAAAAACTGTTTTTT. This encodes CASSIEGTANEKLFF.

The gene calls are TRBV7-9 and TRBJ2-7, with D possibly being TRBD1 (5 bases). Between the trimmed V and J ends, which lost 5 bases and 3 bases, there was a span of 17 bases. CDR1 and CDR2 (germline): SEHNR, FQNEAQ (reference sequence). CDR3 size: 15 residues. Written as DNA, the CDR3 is TGTGCCAGCAGCAGCAGGTTAGGGGCGAGCTACGAGCAGTACTTC. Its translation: CASSSRLGASYEQYF.